The 14 T cell receptor beta chains given below trace back to one sample, sequenced in a study of T cells in localized non-small cell lung cancer. This table comes from immunoSEQ multiplex PCR, and its TCRdb copy is limited to in-frame clones, with some not included. Of about 91,000 clones listed, about 87% were seen once; the top ten hold about 15%. Here the sequenced sample was peripheral blood, taken before any cancer treatment. These receptors were taken from a man aged 40 to 70 with stage I squamous cell lung carcinoma.

The chain uses TRBV7-2 and TRBJ2-3, with D hard to call. With 4 bases removed from V and 2 bases from J, the gap between germline ends came to 16 bases. Germline V gene lookup returns CDR1 SGHTA and CDR2 FQGNSA. The CDR3 has 16 amino acids. The CDR3 nucleotides are TGTGCCAGCAGCTGTTTTGTTCAGTCCGACACAGATACGCAGTATTTT. Translated: CASSCFVQSDTDTQYF.

The chain links TRBV7-8 to TRBJ2-7; D gene ambiguous. V was clipped by 6 bases and J by 5 bases, with 11 bases between them. Germline CDR1 reads SGHVS; CDR2 reads FQNEAQ. CDR3 length: 12 amino acids. CDR3 in amino acids: CASSLESDEQYF. The CDR3, as DNA: TGTGCCAGCAGTCTCGAGTCTGACGAGCAGTACTTC. The whole variable domain, filled in from reference TRBV7-8 and TRBJ2-7, reads GAGVSQSPRYKVAKRGQDVALRCDPISGHVSLFWYQQALGQGPEFLTYFQNEAQLDKSGLPSDRFFAERPEGSVSTLKIQRTQQEDSAVYLCASSLESDEQYFGPGTRLTVT.

The rearrangement joins TRBV4-2 to TRBJ1-1; no firm D call. The CDR3 contains 15 residues. The V end was cut by 0 bases, the J end by 3 bases, with 11 bases between. CDR1 is LGHNA, CDR2 YNFKEQ, per germline. CDR3: CASSQDSGRYTEAFF. Here the CDR3 DNA reads TGTGCCAGCAGCCAAGATTCGGGCAGGTACACTGAAGCTTTCTTT.

This chain connects TRBV18 to TRBJ2-7, with D unresolved. Trimming removed 3 bases from V and 2 bases from J, with 8 bases in between. The CDR3 covers 13 residues. Germline loops: CDR1 KGHSH, CDR2 LQKENI. Written as DNA, the CDR3 is TGTGCCAGCTCACCGACGGATACCTACGAGCAGTACTTC. The encoded protein is CASSPTDTYEQYF.

This clone was counted only a few times. The chain links TRBV6-1 to TRBJ1-2, with D uncertain. Deletions cut 7 bases from V and 0 bases from J, with 9 bases between. The CDR3 spans 13 residues. Germline V lookup: CDR1 MNHNS, CDR2 SASEGT. The CDR3 DNA sequence: TGTGCCAGCACAGTTCGAGCTAACTATGGCTACACCTTC. Translation: CASTVRANYGYTF.

The chain is built from TRBV15 and TRBJ2-3; TRBD2 agrees at 7 bases. V trimming: 0 bases; J trimming: 2 bases; junction bases outside the gene matches: 8. The CDR3 extends over 17 amino acids. The germline gives CDR1 LNHNV, CDR2 YYDKDF (reference sequence). CDR3 nucleotide sequence: TGTGCCACCAGCAGAGATCTGACTAGCAGAGTCACAGATACGCAGTATTTT. Translation: CATSRDLTSRVTDTQYF. The full variable domain, with the rest looked up from reference TRBV15 and TRBJ2-3, is DAMVIQNPRYQVTQFGKPVTLSCSQTLNHNVMYWYQQKSSQAPKLLFHYYDKDFNNEADTPDNFQSRRPNTSFCFLDIRSPGLGDTAMYLCATSRDLTSRVTDTQYFGPGTRLTVL.

V is TRBV28 and J is TRBJ1-1; 7 bases are shared with TRBD1. V lost 7 bases, J lost 1 base, and 6 bases stayed unmatched. The CDR3 spans 14 residues. Germline assignment: CDR1 MDHEN and CDR2 SYDVKM. The CDR3 sequence: CASKNQGGNTEAFF. CDR3 in DNA: TGTGCCAGCAAAAATCAGGGGGGGAACACTGAAGCTTTCTTT. Full variable domain (remainder filled in from reference TRBV28 and TRBJ1-1): DVKVTQSSRYLVKRTGEKVFLECVQDMDHENMFWYRQDPGLGLRLIYFSYDVKMKEKGDIPEGYSVSREKKERFSLILESASTNQTSMYLCASKNQGGNTEAFFGQGTRLTVV.

The V call is TRBV18, the J call TRBJ2-3; D may be TRBD2 (6 bases). The CDR3 contains 15 residues. CDR1 and CDR2 from the germline V gene are KGHSH and LQKENI. Deletions cut 3 bases from V and 5 bases from J, with 15 bases between. The CDR3 here is CASSPIRGSGDTQYF. DNA for the CDR3: TGTGCCAGCTCACCGATACGGGGGTCCGGAGATACGCAGTATTTT.

This chain connects TRBV28 to TRBJ1-5; 8 bases are a match to TRBD1. With 2 bases clipped from V and 4 bases from J, the junction kept 7 bases outside the gene matches. Germline V CDR1 and CDR2: MDHEN, SYDVKM. This CDR3 spans 16 amino acids. The CDR3 protein is CASSLQGAPSNQPQHF. The CDR3 coding sequence is TGTGCCAGCAGTTTACAGGGGGCCCCTAGTAATCAGCCCCAGCATTTT.

The chain recombines TRBV2 with TRBJ1-1; D is unclear. Trimming left V 6 bases short and J 5 bases short, with 19 bases between. Germline CDR1 SNHLY, CDR2 FYNNEI. The CDR3 length is 15 residues. The CDR3 here is CASRLRAVGDTEAFF. As DNA, the CDR3 is TGTGCCAGCAGACTGCGTGCGGTCGGGGATACTGAAGCTTTCTTT. Based on the CDR3 plus reference TRBV2 and TRBJ1-1, the full variable domain is EPEVTQTPSHQVTQMGQEVILRCVPISNHLYFYWYRQILGQKVEFLVSFYNNEISEKSEIFDDQFSVERPDGSNFTLKIRSTKLEDSAMYFCASRLRAVGDTEAFFGQGTRLTVV.

The J gene is TRBJ2-7, the V gene TRBV7-6; D unclear. V lost 5 bases, J lost 0 bases, and 5 bases lay in between. Germline CDR1 reads SGHVS; CDR2 reads FNYEAQ. The CDR3 has 12 amino acids. The CDR3 sequence: CASSQSSYEQYF. The DNA for the CDR3 is TGTGCCAGCAGCCAAAGCTCCTACGAGCAGTACTTC. Based on the CDR3 plus reference TRBV7-6 and TRBJ2-7, the full variable domain is GAGVSQSPRYKVTKRGQDVALRCDPISGHVSLYWYRQALGQGPEFLTYFNYEAQQDKSGLPNDRFSAERPEGSISTLTIQRTEQRDSAMYRCASSQSSYEQYFGPGTRLTVT.

This chain joins TRBV5-1 and TRBJ1-6; maybe TRBD1 (5 bases). CDR3 size: 13 residues. V was pared by 0 bases and J by 13 bases, with 11 bases between. Looked up from germline, CDR1 is SGHRS and CDR2 is YFSETQ. CDR3 sequence (DNA): TGCGCCAGCAGCTTGGAGGGGTCCGACCCCCTCCACTTT. Translated: CASSLEGSDPLHF.

DNA for the CDR3: TGTGCCAGTGTTCGTTTCGGCGGCCGGGTGAACACTGAAGCTTTCTTT. This gives the protein CASVRFGGRVNTEAFF. This chain uses TRBV19 with TRBJ1-1; D is unclear. The CDR3 spans 16 residues. Deletions cut 8 bases from V and 0 bases from J, with 19 bases between. The germline V gene has CDR1 LNHDA and CDR2 SQIVND (reference sequence).

A few counts support this clone. The rearrangement joins TRBV5-6 to TRBJ1-6, with D uncertain. V was pared by 4 bases and J by 7 bases, with 15 bases between. Germline CDR1 reads SGHDT; CDR2 reads YYEEEE. The CDR3 spans 15 residues. CDR3 sequence (DNA): TGTGCCAGCAGCACTCCCGGCAGGTCCAATTCACCCCTCCACTTT. This encodes CASSTPGRSNSPLHF.